This record looks at one TCR beta chain sequence and its context. The target antigen is unknown. V was cut by 2 bases and J by 5 bases, with 13 bases left in between. CDR1 and CDR2 from the germline V gene are SGHTA and FQGNSA. This CDR3 is built from 16 residues. Those with chemo-refractory metastatic non-small-cell lung cancer were treated with focal radiation combined with CTLA-4 blockade using ipilimumab. Repertoires were generated with immunoSEQ multiplex PCR, while TCRdb's copy carries only in-frame clones and drops some. The table has fewer than 100,000 clones, 60% to 85% seen once. This record comes from a study of radiotherapy plus CTLA-4 blockade in lung cancer. Study in general: In roughly 19% of patients, objective responses were seen; 31% had disease control.

Whole-study findings and limits: Reported findings show early blood T cell clone dynamics, with interferon-beta, best predicted response. Clones derived from tumor TCRs expanded in blood after radiotherapy plus ipilimumab.

The sequencing used peripheral blood, collected from a patient treated with radiotherapy plus ipilimumab. This chain joins TRBV7-2 and TRBJ1-6, with D possibly being TRBD1 (5 bases). The sequence came from a human donor with non-small cell lung cancer whose response to radiotherapy plus ipilimumab could not be evaluated. Some clones in this sample may be carry-over from other donors' samples. The DNA for the CDR3 is TGTGCCAGCAGCTTAATGCCCGGGGGAAATAATTCACCCCTCCACTTT. Translation: CASSLMPGGNNSPLHF.